The 14 T cell receptor beta chains below all came from one sample that was sequenced in a study of cytomegalovirus exposure and HLA in healthy donors. Vbeta (60) and Jbeta (13) primers were used in the PCR. TCRdb's copy holds only in-frame clones and misses some; the assay was immunoSEQ multiplex PCR. The data hold some 200,000 clones, with roughly 80% observed a single time. Sequencing used PBMCs. The receptors originated from a girl aged 2 to 9 in good health and CMV-seronegative.

The rearrangement joins TRBV7-2 to TRBJ2-7; TRBD1 matches at 7 bases. With V trimmed by 5 bases and J by 1 base, 5 bases remained unmatched. Germline V gene data show CDR1 as SGHTA and CDR2 as FQGNSA. This CDR3 has 14 amino acids. The CDR3 DNA follows: TGTGCCAGCAGCGGGACAGTTCCATCCTACGAGCAGTACTTC. It codes for CASSGTVPSYEQYF.

The CDR3 nucleotides read TGTGCCTGGAGTGTACACAGGGAGGGGACAGAGACCCAGTACTTC. Translating it yields CAWSVHREGTETQYF. V gene TRBV30 combines with J gene TRBJ2-5, with TRBD2 as a possible D gene (7 bases). This CDR3 region has 15 residues. CDR1 is GTSNPN and CDR2 is SVGIG in the germline V gene (reference sequence). V lost 0 bases to trimming and J lost 4 bases, with 15 bases between them.

The V and J genes are TRBV21-1 and TRBJ1-5; no check of the table's D call, TRBD1, against the DNA was made. TRBV21-1 constitutes a pseudogene. CDR3 size: 18 residues. The chain's CDR3 is CASSKNAGDAYSNQPQHF. CDR3 sequence (DNA): TGTGCCAGCAGCAAAAATGCAGGGGACGCCTATAGCAATCAGCCCCAGCATTTT.

The V gene is TRBV5-1, the J gene TRBJ1-3; 8 nucleotides align to TRBD1. The CDR3 is 16 residues long. V shed 4 bases, J shed 0 bases, and the junction held 6 bases outside the gene matches. CDR1 is SGHRS, CDR2 YFSETQ, per germline. The CDR3, as DNA: TGCGCCAGCAGCAGAGGGACAGGTAACTCTGGAAACACCATATATTTT. It is translated as CASSRGTGNSGNTIYF.

Only a few counts were recorded for this clone. The CDR3: CASSRTSHEQFF. The DNA of the CDR3 is TGTGCCAGCAGTCGGACTAGTCATGAGCAGTTCTTC. V is TRBV6-5 and J is TRBJ2-1, with TRBD2 identical over 7 bases. This CDR3 has 12 residues. In germline, CDR1 is MNHEY, CDR2 SVGAGI. Unmatched junction bases numbered 3, after V lost 5 bases and J lost 8 bases.

The chain uses TRBV5-1 and TRBJ2-1, with 11 positions matching TRBD2. After removal of 4 bases from V and 1 base from J, the junction contained 4 bases not matched to a gene. The germline CDR1 and CDR2 sequences are SGHRS and YFSETQ. The CDR3 totals 16 residues. The DNA for the CDR3 is TGCGCCAGCAGCCTTACTAGCGGGAGTTCCTACAATGAGCAGTTCTTC. Protein: CASSLTSGSSYNEQFF.

This chain connects TRBV2 to TRBJ2-5, with TRBD1 matching over 8 bases. Near its end, the DNA agrees better with TRBJ2-7, so the J call may be wrong. The CDR3 is 15 residues long. Looked up from germline, CDR1 is SNHLY and CDR2 is FYNNEI. CDR3 sequence: CASRGQGLFSYEQYF. CDR3 nucleotide sequence: TGTGCCAGCCGCGGACAGGGCTTATTCTCCTACGAGCAGTACTTC.

The sample holds a few counts of this clone. This chain links TRBV5-4 with TRBJ1-1, with D uncertain. V was clipped by 4 bases and J by 3 bases, with 10 bases between them. The germline gives CDR1 SGHNT, CDR2 YYREEE (reference sequence). The CDR3 runs 13 residues. The CDR3 DNA reads as TGTGCCAGCAGCCCCCCTATGGACACTGAAGCTTTCTTT. This translates into CASSPPMDTEAFF.

The chain recombines TRBV2 with TRBJ2-7, with TRBD2 as a possible D gene (5 bases). This CDR3 has 11 residues. The germline gives CDR1 SNHLY, CDR2 FYNNEI. The ends were cut back, 9 bases at V and 9 bases at J, with 15 bases in the middle. This CDR3 reads CARTTSNGQYF. The CDR3 DNA is TGTGCCAGGACAACTAGTAATGGGCAGTACTTC.

The chain employs TRBV13 and TRBJ2-2, with 10 positions matching TRBD1. This CDR3 has 15 amino acids. Germline V lookup: CDR1 PRHDT, CDR2 FYEKMQ (reference sequence). Trimming took 5 bases from V and 5 from J; bases not matched to a gene: 5. DNA of the CDR3: TGTGCCAGCAGCGCCTGGACAGGGGGGACCGGGGAGCTGTTTTTT. Protein product: CASSAWTGGTGELFF.

This clone was recorded once. The chain recombines TRBV9 with TRBJ1-4; 8 nucleotides match TRBD1. J lost 2 bases, V lost 3 bases, and 21 bases had no gene match. Per germline, CDR1 SGDLS and CDR2 YYNGEE. The CDR3 is made up of 21 amino acids. The CDR3 is CASSASPESDRAFATNEKLFF. As DNA, the CDR3 is TGTGCCAGCAGCGCCTCGCCCGAATCGGACAGGGCGTTTGCGACTAATGAAAAACTGTTTTTT.

V gene TRBV2 combines with J gene TRBJ2-2; TRBD1 matches at 8 bases. V lost 9 bases and J lost 0; bases outside the gene matches: 3. Germline values: CDR1 SNHLY, CDR2 FYNNEI. The CDR3 loop spans 14 amino acids. The CDR3 nucleotides are TGTGCCAGTGGACAGGGATCGAACACCGGGGAGCTGTTTTTT. Its protein product is CASGQGSNTGELFF.

V usage is TRBV6-5 and J usage is TRBJ1-5; D perhaps matches TRBD1 (5 bases). The CDR3 length is 14 residues. Germline V gives CDR1 MNHEY, CDR2 SVGAGI. Trimming shortened V by 6 bases and J by 7 bases, and 16 bases separated the two germline ends. Here the CDR3 reads CASRIQGYKQPQHF. As DNA, the CDR3 is TGTGCCAGCAGGATTCAGGGTTATAAACAGCCCCAGCATTTT.

The chain joins TRBV27 to TRBJ2-5; 8 nucleotides agree with TRBD2. J gave up 2 bases and V 5 bases, and 4 bases lay outside the gene matches. CDR1 and CDR2 from the germline V gene are MNHEY and SMNVEV (reference sequence). The CDR3 covers 14 residues. The CDR3: CASSAGGGQETQYF. The CDR3, as DNA: TGTGCCAGCAGTGCAGGCGGGGGGCAAGAGACCCAGTACTTC.